The clone carrying this TCR beta chain showed up many times. The data derive from a study of Graves' ophthalmopathy and Graves' hyperthyroidism. Absence of ophthalmopathy within 18 months of follow-up defined stable hyperthyroidism. Hyperthyroidism patients had new diagnoses, durations under 2 months, and ages of 18 to 65. Someone took the PBMCs out of around 10 ml of fresh peripheral blood. RNA transcripts were the source from which TCR beta CDR3 regions were amplified. HTBI primers served in a first-round RT-PCR, which a second-round multiplex PCR followed. Via MiXCR, TCRdb re-called the multiplex PCR reads, giving one row per CDR3 protein. The repertoire holds roughly 380,000 distinct CDR3 sequences, with just over 15% as singletons. This clonotype was sampled from a woman aged 18 to 35 with stable Graves' hyperthyroidism. Sequenced sample: peripheral blood.

The DNA of the CDR3 is TGTGCCAGCAGCGCTAGCGGGGGGGCCGAGACCCAGTACTTC. As protein: CASSASGGAETQYF. This sequence joins TRBV13 and TRBJ2-5; TRBD2 agrees at 12 bases. Germline V gives CDR1 PRHDT, CDR2 FYEKMQ (reference sequence). There are 14 residues in the CDR3. V dropped 5 bases and J dropped 5; count of bases not matched to a gene: 3.